The clone carrying this TCR beta chain came up a few times. Its antigen is unidentified. This record comes from a study of CD8+ T cells in alopecia areata. After isolation, RNA underwent reverse transcription to generate cDNA as the sequencing template. Assay used: immunoSEQ multiplex PCR; TCRdb lists only in-frame clones, some missing. The sample has 98,000 or so clones, approximately 59% seen once; the top ten hold under 25%. Study results and caveats: Higher clonality than in normal scalp was seen in lesional scalp, especially alopecia totalis/universalis. Shared TCR sequences were less clear between patients than in mice, possibly partly from HLA diversity. Sequencing of scalp samples also captures resident alphabeta T cells of normal skin.

PBMCs yielded sorted CD4+ and CD8+ T cells. Germline V gene lookup returns CDR1 MGHDK and CDR2 SYGVNS. The CDR3 runs 10 residues. Sequencing was carried out using CD8+ T cells sorted from blood. The chain carries TRBV25-1 and TRBJ2-5; the D is unclear. The clonotype comes from a human donor in good health. The DNA for the CDR3 is TGTGCAGAAGACACAGAGACCCAGTACTTC. This translates into CAEDTETQYF.